This TCR beta chain emerged from a study of T-cell reconstitution after alpha-beta-depleted transplantation in children. Unique molecular identifiers were built into the TCRbeta library. Each CDR3 protein is one row after TCRdb ran MiXCR on the PCR reads. The sample has hundreds of thousands of distinct CDR3 sequences, around 13% seen once. This clonotype was seen only a few times. Germline CDR1 is MNHEY and CDR2 is SVGEGT. The ends lost 7 bases at V and 9 bases at J; junction bases unmatched: 12. This CDR3 has 14 amino acids. The clonotype originates from a human donor who donated a stem cell graft to a child with combined immunodeficiency. This specimen was PBMCs from the stem cell graft donor, taken from the stem cell graft. The rearrangement links TRBV6-2 or TRBV6-3 to TRBJ2-1; 7 positions match TRBD1. For the CDR3, the DNA is TGTGCCAGCACATCCCAGGGGGAGTGGAGTGAGCAGTTCTTC. Its translation is CASTSQGEWSEQFF.